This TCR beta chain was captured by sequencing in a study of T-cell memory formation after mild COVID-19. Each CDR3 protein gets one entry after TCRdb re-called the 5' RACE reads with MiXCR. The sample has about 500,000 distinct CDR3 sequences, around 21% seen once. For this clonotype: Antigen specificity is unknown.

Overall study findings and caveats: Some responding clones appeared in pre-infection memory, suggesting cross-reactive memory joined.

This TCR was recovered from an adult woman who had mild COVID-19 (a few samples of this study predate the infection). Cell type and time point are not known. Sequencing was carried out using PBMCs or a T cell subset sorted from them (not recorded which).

The CDR3 region is CSARARQGVGTDTQYF. The CDR3 bases are TGCAGTGCTAGAGCAAGACAGGGAGTTGGGACAGATACGCAGTATTTT. V usage is TRBV20-1 and J usage is TRBJ2-3; 7 bases agree with TRBD1. CDR1 is DFQATT, CDR2 SNEGSKA, per germline (reference sequence). The CDR3 is 16 amino acids. Trimming cost V 1 base and J 3 bases; bases outside gene matches: 10.